This TCR beta chain was captured by sequencing in a study of cytomegalovirus exposure and HLA in healthy donors. Study-level results: Judged likely to be a sequencing artifact was a cluster of highly shared sequence variants. The study found most TCR sequences rare, yet found some public TCRs in many donors.

As for this clone: Its antigen is currently unknown.

60 Vbeta and 13 Jbeta primers were used in PCR. This table comes from immunoSEQ multiplex PCR, and its TCRdb copy is limited to in-frame clones, with some not included. The sample lists over 150,000 clones, almost 85% occurring once. Per germline, CDR1 SGDLS and CDR2 YYNGEE. V was clipped by 4 bases and J by 3 bases; unmatched bases: 9. This CDR3 is built from 15 residues. This clonotype was obtained from a girl between 5 and 17 years old in good health and CMV-seropositive. Sequenced sample: PBMCs. The chain links TRBV9 to TRBJ2-7; 8 positions match TRBD2. The DNA of the CDR3 is TGTGCCAGCAGCCGATCGGGGGGACTAGACTACGAGCAGTACTTC. It codes for CASSRSGGLDYEQYF.